The present T cell receptor (beta chain) was sequenced within a study of blood T cells in healthy people across ages (dated by TCRdb to about 2015). With regard to the full study: Template switching captured roughly one uniquely barcoded TCR beta cDNA molecule per two T cells in model experiments. The study measured age-related changes in TCR beta repertoire diversity using deep sequencing normalized with unique cDNA molecular identifiers. The donors were divided into four age groups: young (average 16 years), middle-aged (about 40), aged (approximately 62) and long-lived (about 84). To avoid experimental bias, donors of different ages were distributed randomly across sequencing lanes. The study analyzed two additional independent replicas of 1 million unique cDNA reads from the same blood draw for two donors, one aged 18 to 29 and one aged 80 or older. What the work shows at the level of the full study, not this receptor alone: Estimates of total diversity from one million sequenced T cells were regarded as lower bounds and underestimates. There was a strong correlation between observed TCR beta diversity and the percentage of naive T cells measured by flow cytometry. Bulk unsorted PBMC profiling prevented conclusive comparison of naive and antigen-experienced compartments. The CMV infection status of donors was not known, potentially confounding age-related changes in expanded clonotypes. Observed TCR beta diversity per million T cells fell roughly linearly with age, and a significant reduction was already apparent by age around 40. Compared with the aged group, the long-lived group had more naive CD4+ T cells, fewer expanded clones and increased TCR diversity, a pattern suggesting age selection.

As encoded in the germline V gene, CDR1 is SGDLS while CDR2 is YYNGEE. From the cysteine up to the phenylalanine, the CDR3 has a length of 14 residues. Only the CDR3 DNA is retained, 42 bases long and in frame from the first base. V loses 0 bases of germline sequence and J loses 0 bases, and the interval between the two ends is 7 bases. Library method: 5' RACE. Sequencing relied on an Illumina HiSeq 2500. A second roughly 6 to 12 cycle PCR used a sample-barcoded 5' primer and a J-beta primer mix. Each TCR beta cDNA molecule received a unique molecular identifier from a template-switch 5' adaptor carrying 12 random nucleotides. Each sample yielded at least 2.5 million CDR3-containing paired-end reads. The Mint cDNA synthesis kit, primed by a TRBC-specific oligonucleotide, was used to synthesize first-strand cDNA from all RNA. All cDNA was treated with uracil-DNA glycosylase and then went through a first 18-cycle PCR with the universal primers M1SS and BC2_uni_R. The source study handled its data this way. Normalization of each sample was performed by random selection of 1 million high-quality reads, each carrying a distinct molecular identifier. Instead of being binned into consensus sequences, reads that shared molecular identifiers were thrown out. MiTCR, set to a Q25 quality threshold and the strictest error-elimination algorithm, was used for CDR3 identification, clonotype clustering and error correction. A nonparametric unseen species model with Euler transformation was used to estimate a lower bound on total TCR beta diversity. TCRdb reprocessed the public reads (quality trimming at Q25 with fastp, clone calling with MiXCR) and kept in-frame beta chains. All rows with the same CDR3 protein become a single entry with the most common DNA and genes. TCRdb, rather than the study authors, made the V and J calls. For this sample the table gives some 860,000 distinct CDR3 sequences, of which roughly 50% were detected only once. The top ten hold 20% to 30% of the sample.

Concerning this clonotype itself: What antigen it recognizes has not been identified. There are no base qualities to consult, and no much larger clone falls within one base.

The 35 to 40 donors, aged 6 to 90 years, were systemically healthy Caucasian individuals from Russia. Each donor gave approximately 10 milliliters of peripheral blood, collected into EDTA-treated Vacutainer tubes. PBMCs were isolated by Ficoll-Paque density-gradient centrifugation, with at least 6.5 million obtained per sample. Total RNA was extracted from PBMCs with Trizol reagent, with at least 6 micrograms obtained per sample. Naive CD45RAhigh/CD27high T cell percentages were measured by flow cytometry on a PBMC aliquot from every donor. The V and J segments used are TRBV9 and TRBJ2-7, with no D gene named confidently. Sequenced input: blood. The clonotype was recovered from a man aged 40-49 years in good health. In nucleotide form, the sequence is TGTGCCAGCAGCGTAGGGAGTATCTCCTACGAGCAGTACTTC. This is translated as CASSVGSISYEQYF.